Below, 14 T cell receptor beta chains from the same sample are listed, as sequenced in a study of blood T cell repertoires in COVID-19. Using immunoSEQ multiplex PCR, the repertoire was profiled, and TCRdb retains in-frame clones only, with some absent. The data hold 200,000 to 250,000 clones, with around 82% observed a single time. Sequenced input: peripheral blood. The receptors stem from a woman in her 30s who had recovered from COVID-19.

The rearrangement uses TRBV28 and TRBJ1-2, with a possible D match to TRBD1 (6 bases). V was clipped by 6 bases and J by 3 bases, with 14 bases between them. The germline V gene encodes CDR1 MDHEN and CDR2 SYDVKM. The CDR3 is 14 residues long. As DNA, the CDR3 is TGTGCCAGCAGGGGACGGCACAGGGACTATGGCTACACCTTC. Protein: CASRGRHRDYGYTF.

The CDR3 region is CASREDRVKETQYF. The CDR3 DNA follows: TGTGCCAGCAGGGAGGACAGGGTGAAAGAGACCCAGTACTTC. The chain is built from TRBV6-5 and TRBJ2-5; the match to TRBD1 covers 8 bases. The CDR3 has 14 residues. The germline gives CDR1 MNHEY, CDR2 SVGAGI. J was trimmed by 3 bases and V by 6 bases; bases with no gene match: 6.

The chain joins TRBV28 to TRBJ2-2; D uncertain. Trimming removed 7 bases from V and 5 bases from J, with 17 bases in between. Germline CDR1 and CDR2: MDHEN and SYDVKM. The CDR3 consists of 15 residues. CDR3 sequence: CASTLGSAGTGELFF. CDR3 in DNA: TGTGCCAGCACCTTGGGCTCGGCCGGAACCGGGGAGCTGTTTTTT.

The chain joins TRBV3-1 (or the pseudogene TRBV3-2) to TRBJ2-1; D is possibly TRBD2 (6 bases). The CDR3 sequence is 15 residues long. The V and J ends lost 4 bases and 7 bases respectively, with 17 bases between them. Germline V gene sequence: CDR1 LGHDT, CDR2 YNNKEL (reference sequence). The CDR3 is CASSPIGGSQNEQFF. Here the CDR3 DNA reads TGTGCCAGCAGCCCTATCGGAGGGAGTCAGAATGAGCAGTTCTTC.

This chain links TRBV5-1 with TRBJ2-7; tentative D call: TRBD1 (5 bases). Germline V gene lookup returns CDR1 SGHRS and CDR2 YFSETQ. V dropped 0 bases and J dropped 1 base, with 5 bases sitting between them. This CDR3 region has 13 residues. CDR3 coding DNA: TGCGCCAGCAGCTTGGAGGGGTCCTACGAGCAGTACTTC. It translates to CASSLEGSYEQYF.

The chain has TRBV9 and TRBJ2-7; 7 bases fit TRBD2. The junction had 6 bases not matched to a gene; V was cut back by 3 bases and J by 3 bases. CDR1 and CDR2 from the germline V gene are SGDLS and YYNGEE. This CDR3 region has 14 residues. In nucleotides, the CDR3 is TGTGCCAGCAGCGCGGGACTATCCAACTACGAGCAGTACTTC. Translating it yields CASSAGLSNYEQYF. Full variable domain (remainder filled in from reference TRBV9 and TRBJ2-7): DSGVTQTPKHLITATGQRVTLRCSPRSGDLSVYWYQQSLDQGLQFLIQYYNGEERAKGNILERFSAQQFPDLHSELNLSSLELGDSALYFCASSAGLSNYEQYFGPGTRLTVT.

The chain combines TRBV28 with TRBJ2-1; 11 nucleotides agree with TRBD2. Germline V gene data show CDR1 as MDHEN and CDR2 as SYDVKM. The CDR3 is made up of 17 amino acids. The V and J ends lost 5 bases and 5 bases, in that order; junction bases with no gene match: 11. The CDR3 is CASSPRTSGLNDNEQFF. The CDR3 bases are TGTGCCAGCAGTCCCCGGACTAGCGGGCTTAATGACAATGAGCAGTTCTTC.

As for this clone: Other DNA sequences in the same sample also yield this CDR3. The chain combines TRBV9 with TRBJ2-7; TRBD1 is a possible D gene (5 bases). Between the trimmed V and J ends, which lost 0 bases and 4 bases, there was a span of 11 bases. Germline V gene sequence: CDR1 SGDLS, CDR2 YYNGEE. This CDR3 is 14 amino acids long. CDR3 bases: TGTGCCAGCAGCGTAGGGCAGGGTACGTACGAGCAGTACTTC. Translating gives CASSVGQGTYEQYF.

The rearrangement uses TRBV6-5 and TRBJ1-2; 7 bases are a match to TRBD1. Losses at the gene ends were 2 bases for V and 7 bases for J; bases not matched to a gene: 4. CDR1 and CDR2 (germline): MNHEY, SVGAGI. The CDR3 is 13 amino acids. CDR3 sequence reads: CASSYTGEAGYTF. The DNA of the CDR3 is TGTGCCAGCAGTTACACAGGGGAGGCTGGCTACACCTTC.

The rearrangement uses TRBV4-1 and TRBJ2-7; tentatively, D is TRBD1 (6 bases). The V end was cut by 3 bases, the J end by 0 bases, with 12 bases between. The CDR3 consists of 15 residues. The germline CDR1 and CDR2 sequences are MGHRA and YSYEKL. CDR3 coding DNA: TGCGCCAGCAGCCATGGACAGCGCCACTCCTACGAGCAGTACTTC. Protein sequence: CASSHGQRHSYEQYF.

Note on this clone: In the same sample, other DNA sequences code for this CDR3. The CDR3 nucleotides read TGTGCCAGCAGTGTACAAGAGACCCAGTACTTC. Translation: CASSVQETQYF. The gene calls are TRBV2 and TRBJ2-5; D uncertain. Germline V gene data show CDR1 as SNHLY and CDR2 as FYNNEI. V shed 4 bases and J shed 2 bases, with 2 bases lying between them. The CDR3 is made up of 11 amino acids.

The chain combines TRBV9 with TRBJ2-7, with 8 positions matching TRBD2. Germline lookup yields CDR1 SGDLS and CDR2 YYNGEE. The CDR3 totals 15 residues. The trim removed 0 bases at V and 2 bases at J, leaving 4 bases unmatched. The CDR3 DNA reads TGTGCCAGCAGCGTAGGAGCGGGAGACCCCTACGAGCAGTACTTC. Residues: CASSVGAGDPYEQYF.

The V and J genes are TRBV15 and TRBJ2-1; D may be TRBD1 (5 bases). In germline, CDR1 is LNHNV, CDR2 YYDKDF (reference sequence). The CDR3 has 14 amino acids. V dropped 6 bases and J dropped 5 bases, with 14 bases sitting between them. CDR3 sequence: CATRLQSGNNEQFF. The CDR3 DNA reads TGTGCCACCAGACTTCAATCAGGGAACAATGAGCAGTTCTTC.

The genes are TRBV2 and TRBJ1-2; a weak D match, TRBD1 (6 bases). CDR3 length equals 14 residues. The V end was cut by 6 bases, the J end by 6 bases, with 17 bases between. Germline V gene lookup returns CDR1 SNHLY and CDR2 FYNNEI. CDR3 amino acids: CASRPPVRGDGYTF. The CDR3 region has the DNA TGTGCCAGCAGACCTCCTGTCAGGGGTGATGGCTACACCTTC.